The clone carrying this T cell receptor beta chain was seen many times. What it recognizes is unknown. This sample was included in a study of CD8 T cells in ankylosing spondylitis. Regarding the study as a whole: There was reportedly significant enrichment of clones that were disease-linked in matched ankylosing spondylitis synovial fluid. Ankylosing spondylitis blood appeared to be characterized by a TCR beta motif of several highly homologous variants. The authors found the disease-linked clones to be CD8+ and relatively rare in peripheral blood.

TCRdb reanalysed the 5' RACE reads using MiXCR and keeps one entry per CDR3 protein. The sample lists 150,000 or so distinct CDR3 sequences; under 35% were seen once. This CDR3 is built from 15 residues. The V gene's germline CDR1 is MDHEN and CDR2 SYDVKM. V was cut by 5 bases and J by 0 bases, with 11 bases left in between. The sequence was collected from a male donor with ankylosing spondylitis. The V call is TRBV28, the J call TRBJ1-5, with D tentatively TRBD1 (6 bases). Sequenced sample: synovial fluid, either unsorted or a sorted T cell fraction (not recorded which). CDR3 sequence reads: CASSPWTASNQPQHF. As DNA, the CDR3 is TGTGCCAGCAGTCCCTGGACAGCTAGCAATCAGCCCCAGCATTTT.